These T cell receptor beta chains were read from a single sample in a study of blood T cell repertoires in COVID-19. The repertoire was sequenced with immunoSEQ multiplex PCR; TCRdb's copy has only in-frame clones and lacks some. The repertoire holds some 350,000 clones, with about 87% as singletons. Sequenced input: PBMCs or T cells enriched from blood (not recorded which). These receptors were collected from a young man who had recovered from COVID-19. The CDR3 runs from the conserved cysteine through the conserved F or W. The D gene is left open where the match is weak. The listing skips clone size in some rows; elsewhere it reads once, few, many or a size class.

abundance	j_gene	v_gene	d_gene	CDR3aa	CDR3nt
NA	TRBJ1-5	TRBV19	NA	CASSIVGGWDYQPQHF	TGTGCCAGTAGTATAGTAGGGGGATGGGACTACCAGCCCCAGCATTTT
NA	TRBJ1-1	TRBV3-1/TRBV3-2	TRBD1	CASSHTDREHTEAFF	TGTGCCAGCAGCCATACCGACAGGGAACACACTGAAGCTTTCTTT
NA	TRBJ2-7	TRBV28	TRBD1	CASREDRDHEQYF	TGTGCCAGCAGAGAAGACAGGGACCACGAGCAGTACTTC
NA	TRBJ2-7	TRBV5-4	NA	CASNRRGGPPEQYF	TGTGCCAGCAACCGGCGTGGGGGCCCCCCCGAGCAGTACTTC
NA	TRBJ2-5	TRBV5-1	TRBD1	CASSLGTSGQGKETQYF	TGCGCCAGCAGCTTGGGGACTTCTGGACAGGGAAAAGAGACCCAGTACTTC
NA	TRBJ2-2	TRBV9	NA	CASSVDVAVTGELFF	TGTGCCAGCAGCGTAGACGTAGCGGTAACCGGGGAGCTGTTTTTT
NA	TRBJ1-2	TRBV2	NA	CASSEGPDYGYTF	TGTGCCAGCAGTGAAGGCCCAGATTATGGCTACACCTTC
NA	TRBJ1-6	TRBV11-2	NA	CASSLETGANSPLHF	TGTGCCAGCAGCCTTGAGACAGGAGCTAATTCACCCCTCCACTTT
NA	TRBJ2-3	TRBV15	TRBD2	CATSRGSGGVTDTQYF	TGTGCCACCAGCAGAGGTAGCGGGGGGGTCACAGATACGCAGTATTTT
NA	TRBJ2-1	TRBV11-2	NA	CASSLLAQYNEQFF	TGTGCCAGCAGCTTACTAGCCCAGTACAATGAGCAGTTCTTC
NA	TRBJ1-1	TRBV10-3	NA	CAITEGGSPSPRTEAFF	TGTGCCATCACCGAAGGTGGGAGTCCGAGTCCGCGAACTGAAGCTTTCTTT
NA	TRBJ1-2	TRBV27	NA	CASSLNPGVLGYTF	TGTGCCAGCAGTTTAAATCCAGGGGTGTTGGGCTACACCTTC
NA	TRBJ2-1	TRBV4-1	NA	CASSQWRGSYNEQFF	TGCGCCAGCAGCCAGTGGCGCGGCTCCTACAATGAGCAGTTCTTC
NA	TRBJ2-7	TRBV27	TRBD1	CASSFGTGRQQYF	TGTGCCAGCAGTTTTGGGACAGGGAGGCAGCAGTACTTC
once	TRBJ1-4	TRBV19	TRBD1	CASSTGQGRDEKLFF	TGTGCCAGTAGTACTGGACAGGGGCGTGATGAAAAACTGTTTTTT
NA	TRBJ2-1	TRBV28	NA	CASGDIPQFF	TGTGCCTCTGGGGACATCCCACAGTTCTTC
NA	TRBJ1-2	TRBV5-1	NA	CASSLGHRDVYGYTF	TGCGCCAGCAGCTTAGGCCACAGGGACGTCTATGGCTACACCTTC
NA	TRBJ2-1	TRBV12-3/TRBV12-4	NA	CASMRNYNEQFF	TGTGCCAGCATGAGGAACTACAATGAGCAGTTCTTC
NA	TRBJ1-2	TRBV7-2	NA	CASSLVMGGNYGYTF	TGTGCCAGCAGCCTAGTAATGGGGGGAAACTATGGCTACACCTTC
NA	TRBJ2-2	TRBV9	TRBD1	CASSVEGTGNTGELFF	TGTGCCAGCAGCGTAGAGGGGACAGGGAACACCGGGGAGCTGTTTTTT
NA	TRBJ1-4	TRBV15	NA	CATSRAIGGKEKLFF	TGTGCCACCAGCAGAGCGATTGGTGGCAAGGAAAAACTGTTTTTT
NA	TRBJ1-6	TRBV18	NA	CASSERDSPLHF	TGTGCCAGCTCAGAGAGGGATTCACCCCTCCACTTT
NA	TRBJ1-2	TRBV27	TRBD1	CASSIRDSLYGYTF	TGTGCCAGCAGTATCCGGGACAGCCTCTATGGCTACACCTTC
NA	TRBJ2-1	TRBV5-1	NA	CASSEGVSYNEQFF	TGCGCCAGCAGCGAAGGGGTGTCCTACAATGAGCAGTTCTTC
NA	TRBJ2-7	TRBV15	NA	CATSRGGDTYEQYF	TGTGCCACCAGCAGAGGGGGAGACACCTACGAGCAGTACTTC
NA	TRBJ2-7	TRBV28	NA	CASSPPGSREQYF	TGTGCCAGCAGCCCCCCAGGGTCCCGGGAGCAGTACTTC
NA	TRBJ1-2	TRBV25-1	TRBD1	CATWTGYGYTF	TGTGCCACCTGGACAGGCTATGGCTACACCTTC
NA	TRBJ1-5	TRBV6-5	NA	CASKPGVEGNQPQHF	TGTGCCAGCAAGCCAGGGGTTGAGGGCAATCAGCCCCAGCATTTT
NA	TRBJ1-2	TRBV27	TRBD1	CASSLLGGQGAYGYTF	TGTGCCAGCAGTTTGCTGGGGGGACAGGGGGCCTATGGCTACACCTTC
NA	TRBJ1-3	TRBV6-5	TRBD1	CASRQQGNSGNTIYF	TGTGCCAGCAGGCAACAGGGGAACTCTGGAAACACCATATATTTT
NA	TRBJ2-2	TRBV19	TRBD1	CASSVGQGHGELFF	TGTGCCAGTAGCGTGGGACAGGGGCACGGGGAGCTGTTTTTT
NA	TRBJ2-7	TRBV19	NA	CASSIEGVPYEQYF	TGTGCCAGTAGTATAGAAGGGGTCCCCTACGAGCAGTACTTC
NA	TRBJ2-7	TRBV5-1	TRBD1	CASSGQGYEQYF	TGCGCCAGCAGCGGACAGGGGTACGAGCAGTACTTC
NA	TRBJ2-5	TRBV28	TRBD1	CAARDRDETQYF	TGTGCCGCAAGGGACAGGGACGAGACCCAGTACTTC
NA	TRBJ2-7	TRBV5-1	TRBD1	CASGTGAYEQYF	TGCGCCTCCGGGACAGGGGCCTACGAGCAGTACTTC
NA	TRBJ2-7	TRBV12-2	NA	CASSSPEDRVYEQYF	TGTGCAAGTTCCTCACCGGAGGACAGGGTCTACGAGCAGTACTTC
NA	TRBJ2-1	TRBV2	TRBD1	CASSSGQAGNEQFF	TGTGCCAGCAGTTCGGGACAGGCCGGCAATGAGCAGTTCTTC
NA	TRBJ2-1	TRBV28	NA	CASSFFDMSSYNEQFF	TGTGCCAGCAGTTTCTTTGACATGAGCTCCTACAATGAGCAGTTCTTC
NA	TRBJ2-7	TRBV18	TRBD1	CASQGDRGRPEQYF	TGTGCCAGCCAGGGGGACAGGGGGCGCCCCGAGCAGTACTTC
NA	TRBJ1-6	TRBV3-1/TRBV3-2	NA	CASSHTARRGPSSYNSPLHF	TGTGCCAGCAGCCACACCGCTAGACGAGGTCCAAGCTCCTATAATTCACCCCTCCACTTT
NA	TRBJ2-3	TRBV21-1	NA	CASRRRGATDTQYF	TGTGCCAGCAGAAGGCGGGGGGCCACAGATACGCAGTATTTT
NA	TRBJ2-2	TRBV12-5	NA	CASGLGTSTPNTGELFF	TGTGCTAGTGGTTTGGGCACCTCGACACCGAACACCGGGGAGCTGTTTTTT